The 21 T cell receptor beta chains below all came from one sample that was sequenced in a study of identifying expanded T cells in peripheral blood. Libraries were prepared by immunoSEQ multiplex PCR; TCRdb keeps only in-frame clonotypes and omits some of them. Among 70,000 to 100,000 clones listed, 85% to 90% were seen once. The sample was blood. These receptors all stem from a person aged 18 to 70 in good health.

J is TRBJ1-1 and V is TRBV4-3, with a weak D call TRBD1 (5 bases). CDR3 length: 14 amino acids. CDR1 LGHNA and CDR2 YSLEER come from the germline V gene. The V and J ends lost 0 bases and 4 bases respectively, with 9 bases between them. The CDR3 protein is CASSQEGGGTEAFF. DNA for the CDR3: TGCGCCAGCAGCCAAGAGGGGGGGGGCACTGAAGCTTTCTTT.

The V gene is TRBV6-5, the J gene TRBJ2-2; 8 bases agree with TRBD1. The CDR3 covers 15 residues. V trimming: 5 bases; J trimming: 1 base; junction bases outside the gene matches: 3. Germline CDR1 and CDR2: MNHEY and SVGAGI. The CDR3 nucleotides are TGTGCCAGCAGTACGACAGGGGTGAACACCGGGGAGCTGTTTTTT. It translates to CASSTTGVNTGELFF.

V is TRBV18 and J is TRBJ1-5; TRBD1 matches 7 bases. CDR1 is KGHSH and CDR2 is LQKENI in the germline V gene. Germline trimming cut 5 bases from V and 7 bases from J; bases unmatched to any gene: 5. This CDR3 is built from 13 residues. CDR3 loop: CASSEGARQPQHF. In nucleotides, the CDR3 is TGTGCCAGCTCAGAGGGGGCCCGACAGCCCCAGCATTTT.

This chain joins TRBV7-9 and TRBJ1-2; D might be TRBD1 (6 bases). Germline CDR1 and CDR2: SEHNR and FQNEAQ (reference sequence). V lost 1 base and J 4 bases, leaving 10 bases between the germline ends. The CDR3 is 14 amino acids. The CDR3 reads CASSLEGGSYGYTF. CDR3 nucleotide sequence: TGTGCCAGCAGCTTAGAGGGGGGCTCCTATGGCTACACCTTC.

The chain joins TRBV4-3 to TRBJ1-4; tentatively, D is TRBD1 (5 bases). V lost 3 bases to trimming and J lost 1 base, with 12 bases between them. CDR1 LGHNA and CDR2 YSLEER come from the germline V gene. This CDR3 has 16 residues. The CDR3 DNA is TGCGCCAGCAGCCATCTACGGGACCGAACTAATGAAAAACTGTTTTTT. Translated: CASSHLRDRTNEKLFF.

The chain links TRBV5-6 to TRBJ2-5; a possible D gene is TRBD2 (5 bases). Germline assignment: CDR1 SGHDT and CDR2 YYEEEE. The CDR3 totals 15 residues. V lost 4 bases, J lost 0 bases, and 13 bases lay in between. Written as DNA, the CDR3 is TGTGCCAGCAGCCTGCTTCAGGACTACCAAGAGACCCAGTACTTC. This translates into CASSLLQDYQETQYF.

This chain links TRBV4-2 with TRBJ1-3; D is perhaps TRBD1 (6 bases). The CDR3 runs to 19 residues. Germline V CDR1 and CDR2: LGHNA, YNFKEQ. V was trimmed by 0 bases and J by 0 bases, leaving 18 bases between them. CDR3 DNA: TGTGCCAGCAGCCAAGATTGGAACAGGGCCAGCCTCTCTGGAAACACCATATATTTT. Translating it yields CASSQDWNRASLSGNTIYF.

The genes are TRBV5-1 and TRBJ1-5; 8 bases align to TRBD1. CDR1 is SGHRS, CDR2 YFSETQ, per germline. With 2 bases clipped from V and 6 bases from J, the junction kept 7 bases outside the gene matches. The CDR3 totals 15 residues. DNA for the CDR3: TGCGCCAGCAGCTTTCAGGGACAGGACGGTCAGCCCCAGCATTTT. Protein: CASSFQGQDGQPQHF. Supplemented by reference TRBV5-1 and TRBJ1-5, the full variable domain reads KAGVTQTPRYLIKTRGQQVTLSCSPISGHRSVSWYQQTPGQGLQFLFEYFSETQRNKGNFPGRFSGRQFSNSRSEMNVSTLELGDSALYLCASSFQGQDGQPQHFGDGTRLSIL.

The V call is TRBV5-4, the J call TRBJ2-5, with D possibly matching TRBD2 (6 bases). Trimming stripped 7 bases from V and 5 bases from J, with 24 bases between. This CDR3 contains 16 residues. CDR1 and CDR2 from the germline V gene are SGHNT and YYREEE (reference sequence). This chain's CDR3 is CASGPELGRIGETQYF. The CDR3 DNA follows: TGTGCCAGCGGACCGGAACTGGGGAGGATCGGGGAGACCCAGTACTTC.

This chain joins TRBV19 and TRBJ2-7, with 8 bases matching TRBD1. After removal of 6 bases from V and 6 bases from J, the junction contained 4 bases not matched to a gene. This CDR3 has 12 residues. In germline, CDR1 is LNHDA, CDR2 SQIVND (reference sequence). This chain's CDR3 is CASRTDRGEQYF. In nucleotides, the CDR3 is TGTGCCAGTAGAACCGACAGGGGCGAGCAGTACTTC.

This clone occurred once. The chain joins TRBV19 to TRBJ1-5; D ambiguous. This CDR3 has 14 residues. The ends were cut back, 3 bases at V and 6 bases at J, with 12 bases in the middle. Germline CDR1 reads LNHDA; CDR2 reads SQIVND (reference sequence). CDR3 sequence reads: CASSIGEWGQPQHF. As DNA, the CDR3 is TGTGCCAGTAGTATCGGAGAGTGGGGTCAGCCCCAGCATTTT.

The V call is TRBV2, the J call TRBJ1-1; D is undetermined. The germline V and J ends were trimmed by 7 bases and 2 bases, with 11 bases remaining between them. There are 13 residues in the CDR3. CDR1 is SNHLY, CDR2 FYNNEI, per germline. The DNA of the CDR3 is TGTGCCAGCAATCGGGCACGAAACACTGAAGCTTTCTTT. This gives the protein CASNRARNTEAFF.

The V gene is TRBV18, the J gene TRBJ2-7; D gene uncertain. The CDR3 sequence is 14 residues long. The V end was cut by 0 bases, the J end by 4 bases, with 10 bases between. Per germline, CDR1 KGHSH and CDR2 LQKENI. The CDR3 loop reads CASSPPHLLYEQYF. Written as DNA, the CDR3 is TGTGCCAGCTCACCACCGCACCTCCTGTACGAGCAGTACTTC. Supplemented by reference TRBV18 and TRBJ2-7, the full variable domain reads NAGVMQNPRHLVRRRGQEARLRCSPMKGHSHVYWYRQLPEEGLKFMVYLQKENIIDESGMPKERFSAEFPKEGPSILRIQQVVRGDSAAYFCASSPPHLLYEQYFGPGTRLTVT.

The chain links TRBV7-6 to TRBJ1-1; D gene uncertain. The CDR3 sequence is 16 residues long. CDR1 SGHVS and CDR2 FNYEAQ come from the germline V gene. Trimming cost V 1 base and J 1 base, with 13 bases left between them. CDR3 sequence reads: CASSLEVKQANTEAFF. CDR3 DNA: TGTGCCAGCAGCTTAGAGGTAAAGCAAGCGAACACTGAAGCTTTCTTT.

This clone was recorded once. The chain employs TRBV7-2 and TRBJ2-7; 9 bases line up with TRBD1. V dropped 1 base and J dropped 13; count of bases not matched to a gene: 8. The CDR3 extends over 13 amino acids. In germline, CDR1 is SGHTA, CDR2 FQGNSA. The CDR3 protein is CASSLGGTGPGYF. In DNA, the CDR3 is TGTGCCAGCAGCTTAGGAGGGACAGGGCCCGGCTACTTC.

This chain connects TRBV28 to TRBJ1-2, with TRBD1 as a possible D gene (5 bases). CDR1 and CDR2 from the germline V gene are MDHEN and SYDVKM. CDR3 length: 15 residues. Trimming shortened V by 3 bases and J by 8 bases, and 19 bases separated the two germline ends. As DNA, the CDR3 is TGTGCCAGCAGTTTCCTGGGACCTCGCTCGTTGGGCTACACCTTC. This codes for CASSFLGPRSLGYTF.

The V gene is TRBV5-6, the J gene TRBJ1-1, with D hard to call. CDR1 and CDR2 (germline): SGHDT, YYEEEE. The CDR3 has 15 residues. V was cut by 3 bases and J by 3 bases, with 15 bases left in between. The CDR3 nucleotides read TGTGCCAGCAGCTCCCTGTTGGGTTTACACACTGAAGCTTTCTTT. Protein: CASSSLLGLHTEAFF.

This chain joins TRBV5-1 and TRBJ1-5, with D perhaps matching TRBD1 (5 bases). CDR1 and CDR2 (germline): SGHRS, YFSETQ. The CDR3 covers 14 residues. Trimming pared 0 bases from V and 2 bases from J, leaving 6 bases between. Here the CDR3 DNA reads TGCGCCAGCAGCTTGGGCAGGGGCAATCAGCCCCAGCATTTT. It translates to CASSLGRGNQPQHF.

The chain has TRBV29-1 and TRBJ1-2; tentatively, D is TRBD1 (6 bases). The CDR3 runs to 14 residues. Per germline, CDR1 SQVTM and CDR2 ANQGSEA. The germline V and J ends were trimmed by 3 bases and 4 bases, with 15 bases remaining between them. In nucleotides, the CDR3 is TGCAGCGTTGAGAGAACAGGGTACGGCTATGGCTACACCTTC. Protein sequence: CSVERTGYGYGYTF.

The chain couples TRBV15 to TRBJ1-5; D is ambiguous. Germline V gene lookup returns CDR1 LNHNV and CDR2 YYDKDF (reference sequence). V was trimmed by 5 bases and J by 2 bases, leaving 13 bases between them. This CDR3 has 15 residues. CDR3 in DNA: TGTGCCACCAGCGACTCCGGGCGTGGCAATCAGCCCCAGCATTTT. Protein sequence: CATSDSGRGNQPQHF. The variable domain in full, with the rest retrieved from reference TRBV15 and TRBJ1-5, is DAMVIQNPRYQVTQFGKPVTLSCSQTLNHNVMYWYQQKSSQAPKLLFHYYDKDFNNEADTPDNFQSRRPNTSFCFLDIRSPGLGDTAMYLCATSDSGRGNQPQHFGDGTRLSIL.

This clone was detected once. The CDR3 region is CASRLQGAWEQYF. DNA of the CDR3: TGTGCCAGCAGATTACAGGGGGCCTGGGAGCAGTACTTC. V is TRBV5-6 and J is TRBJ2-7, with TRBD1 matching over 9 bases. This CDR3 contains 13 residues. Looked up from germline, CDR1 is SGHDT and CDR2 is YYEEEE. V was pared by 5 bases and J by 7 bases, with 7 bases of the junction left unmatched.